The 27 T cell receptor beta chains below were found in one sample sequenced in a study of cytomegalovirus exposure and HLA in healthy donors. The PCR contained 60 Vbeta and 13 Jbeta primers. Repertoires were generated with immunoSEQ multiplex PCR, while TCRdb's copy carries only in-frame clones and drops some. The table shows 120,000 or so clones, with over 70% occurring only once. The sequenced material came from PBMCs. The receptors stem from a woman in her 40s in good health and CMV-seropositive.

The rearrangement joins TRBV5-6 to TRBJ1-2; a possible D gene is TRBD1 (5 bases). V shed 0 bases and J shed 4 bases, with 10 bases lying between them. The germline V gene has CDR1 SGHDT and CDR2 YYEEEE. The CDR3 totals 14 residues. CDR3 sequence reads: CASSLGQGSYGYTF. The CDR3 nucleotides read TGTGCCAGCAGCTTGGGGCAGGGATCCTATGGCTACACCTTC.

The chain employs TRBV2 and TRBJ2-7, with D possibly TRBD1 on 5 matching bases. The CDR3 runs to 11 residues. Germline V lookup: CDR1 SNHLY, CDR2 FYNNEI. Deletions cut 6 bases from V and 7 bases from J, with 10 bases between. The DNA of the CDR3 is TGTGCCAGCAGAGACAGTGTTGAGCAGTACTTC. This gives the protein CASRDSVEQYF. The variable domain in full, completed from reference TRBV2 and TRBJ2-7, reads EPEVTQTPSHQVTQMGQEVILRCVPISNHLYFYWYRQILGQKVEFLVSFYNNEISEKSEIFDDQFSVERPDGSNFTLKIRSTKLEDSAMYFCASRDSVEQYFGPGTRLTVT.

This clone has just one count. The V gene is TRBV9, the J gene TRBJ2-7, with 11 bases that match TRBD1. The junction had 5 bases not matched to a gene; V was cut back by 0 bases and J by 3 bases. Per germline, CDR1 SGDLS and CDR2 YYNGEE. The CDR3 has 16 amino acids. Here the CDR3 DNA reads TGTGCCAGCAGCGTAGGGGGGGGGACAGGGGGCTACGAGCAGTACTTC. It specifies CASSVGGGTGGYEQYF.

The chain recombines TRBV7-2 with TRBJ1-1, with 9 nucleotides matching TRBD1. CDR3 length: 16 residues. From germline, CDR1 is SGHTA and CDR2 FQGNSA. The junction had 7 bases not matched to a gene; V was cut back by 5 bases and J by 0 bases. The CDR3 nucleotides read TGTGCCAGCAGCCTTCGGACAGGGGCCCTGAACACTGAAGCTTTCTTT. Its protein product is CASSLRTGALNTEAFF.

The chain joins TRBV2 to TRBJ1-3, with 9 bases matching TRBD1. This CDR3 is built from 16 residues. Germline loops: CDR1 SNHLY, CDR2 FYNNEI. V was clipped by 3 bases and J by 1 base; unmatched bases: 4. The CDR3 spells CASSDPGTGSGNTIYF. The CDR3 bases are TGTGCCAGCAGTGATCCAGGGACAGGGTCTGGAAACACCATATATTTT. The variable domain in full, completed from reference TRBV2 and TRBJ1-3, reads EPEVTQTPSHQVTQMGQEVILRCVPISNHLYFYWYRQILGQKVEFLVSFYNNEISEKSEIFDDQFSVERPDGSNFTLKIRSTKLEDSAMYFCASSDPGTGSGNTIYFGEGSWLTVV.

V usage is TRBV6-5 and J usage is TRBJ1-3; D is undetermined. CDR1 and CDR2 (germline): MNHEY, SVGAGI. This CDR3 is built from 16 residues. Trimming pared 2 bases from V and 4 bases from J, leaving 15 bases between. CDR3 bases: TGTGCCAGCAGTTACCTGCGCGGTGGCAGAGGAAACACCATATATTTT. Translated: CASSYLRGGRGNTIYF.

This clone was seen a single time. The chain has TRBV19 and TRBJ1-4, with a weak D call TRBD1 (6 bases). This CDR3 comprises 15 residues. V lost 1 base, J lost 8 bases, and 14 bases lay in between. Per germline, CDR1 LNHDA and CDR2 SQIVND (reference sequence). CDR3 protein: CASSIGGWDNEKLFF. For the CDR3, the DNA is TGTGCCAGTAGTATAGGAGGCTGGGACAACGAAAAACTGTTTTTT.

A single count supports this clone. This chain connects TRBV5-6 to TRBJ2-2, with TRBD2 matching 10 bases. The germline V gene encodes CDR1 SGHDT and CDR2 YYEEEE. J lost 6 bases, V lost 5 bases, and 16 bases had no gene match. This CDR3 is built from 18 residues. The CDR3 sequence: CASSRRLAGSTASGELFF. The CDR3 DNA is TGTGCCAGCAGTCGACGACTAGCGGGTTCTACGGCCTCCGGGGAGCTGTTTTTT.

The V gene is TRBV6-1, the J gene TRBJ1-1, with 7 bases matching TRBD1. With V trimmed by 5 bases and J by 1 base, 7 bases remained unmatched. Germline V gene lookup returns CDR1 MNHNS and CDR2 SASEGT. The CDR3 spans 15 residues. The CDR3 sequence: CASSWGTAWNTEAFF. The CDR3 DNA reads TGTGCCAGCAGTTGGGGGACAGCGTGGAACACTGAAGCTTTCTTT.

The V and J genes are TRBV7-3 and TRBJ2-1, with 9 nucleotides matching TRBD2. The V segment lost 4 bases and the J segment 5 bases; nucleotides outside the gene matches: 6. Germline V gene data show CDR1 as SGHTA and CDR2 as FQGTGA. There are 15 residues in the CDR3. The DNA for the CDR3 is TGTGCCAGCAGCTCCCGCGGGGGGGCTGACAATGAGCAGTTCTTC. Translated, it gives CASSSRGGADNEQFF.

This sequence joins TRBV30 and TRBJ1-1; 8 bases match TRBD1. The germline gives CDR1 GTSNPN, CDR2 SVGIG (reference sequence). The ends lost 2 bases at V and 5 bases at J; junction bases unmatched: 28. The CDR3 runs 21 residues. DNA for the CDR3: TGTGCCTGGAGTTCCGGACGAAGGGGGACAGGTCACGAAAAATGGAAAACTGAAGCTTTCTTT. It encodes CAWSSGRRGTGHEKWKTEAFF. The full variable domain, completed using reference TRBV30 and TRBJ1-1, is SQTIHQWPATLVQPVGSPLSLECTVEGTSNPNLYWYRQAAGRGLQLLFYSVGIGQISSEVPQNLSASRPQDRQFILSSKKLLLSDSGFYLCAWSSGRRGTGHEKWKTEAFFGQGTRLTVV.

The chain employs TRBV18 and TRBJ1-1; D is ambiguous. Per the germline V gene, CDR1 is KGHSH and CDR2 is LQKENI. The CDR3 runs to 15 residues. The V end was cut by 2 bases, the J end by 4 bases, with 14 bases between. CDR3 region: CASSPSEGGSTEAFF. The CDR3 region has the DNA TGTGCCAGCTCACCATCGGAGGGAGGGAGCACTGAAGCTTTCTTT.

This clone was observed a single time. The chain recombines TRBV7-9 with TRBJ2-7; 10 bases match TRBD1. Per the germline V gene, CDR1 is SEHNR and CDR2 is FQNEAQ (reference sequence). The ends lost 5 bases at V and 2 bases at J; junction bases unmatched: 9. The CDR3 is 16 residues long. The CDR3 region has the DNA TGTGCCAGCAGCCCCCTTGCCGGGACAGGGGCCTACGAGCAGTACTTC. The encoded protein is CASSPLAGTGAYEQYF.

V is TRBV19 and J is TRBJ1-5; D gene ambiguous. Germline V gene lookup returns CDR1 LNHDA and CDR2 SQIVND (reference sequence). V was shortened by 5 bases and J by 0 bases, with 8 bases between the two germline ends. The CDR3 has 14 residues. The CDR3 sequence is CASSSEDSNQPQHF. The CDR3 nucleotides read TGTGCCAGTAGTTCAGAGGATAGCAATCAGCCCCAGCATTTT.

The chain couples TRBV5-1 to TRBJ1-2; TRBD1 is a possible D gene (5 bases). The CDR3 has 15 residues. Germline-derived CDR1 and CDR2 are SGHRS and YFSETQ. Trimming took 2 bases from V and 6 from J, leaving 17 bases between them. CDR3 sequence: CASSLGPGGGDGYTF. CDR3 DNA sequence: TGCGCCAGCAGCTTAGGCCCCGGGGGAGGGGATGGCTACACCTTC.

This clone was recorded a few times. The chain employs TRBV5-6 and TRBJ2-1; perhaps TRBD1 as D (6 bases). V was clipped by 4 bases and J by 12 bases, with 14 bases between them. The CDR3 runs to 12 residues. In germline, CDR1 is SGHDT, CDR2 YYEEEE. The CDR3 is CASSPGQSGQFF. The CDR3 DNA reads as TGTGCCAGCAGCCCAGGACAGTCTGGGCAGTTCTTC.

The chain is built from TRBV7-9 and TRBJ2-3; 11 bases line up with TRBD1. The V gene's germline CDR1 is SEHNR and CDR2 FQNEAQ (reference sequence). The CDR3 sequence is 17 residues long. The trim removed 1 base at V and 3 bases at J, leaving 6 bases unmatched. The DNA for the CDR3 is TGTGCCAGCAGCTTAGTAACCGGGACAGGGGGGACAGATACGCAGTATTTT. The encoded protein is CASSLVTGTGGTDTQYF.

The chain couples TRBV10-3 to TRBJ2-7, with a weak D call TRBD2 (6 bases). This CDR3 contains 12 residues. Trimming removed 3 bases from V and 4 bases from J, with 7 bases in between. Germline V gene data show CDR1 as ENHRY and CDR2 as SYGVKD. CDR3 bases: TGTGCCATCAGTGACCGGGGGTACGAGCAGTACTTC. Protein sequence: CAISDRGYEQYF.

The chain is built from TRBV5-1 and TRBJ1-1; D is unclear. Germline CDR1 and CDR2: SGHRS and YFSETQ. The CDR3 sequence is 15 residues long. V lost 3 bases and J 0 bases, leaving 12 bases between the germline ends. CDR3 sequence reads: CASSSAGRVNTEAFF. CDR3 nucleotide sequence: TGCGCCAGCAGCTCGGCAGGAAGAGTGAACACTGAAGCTTTCTTT.

The chain recombines TRBV5-1 with TRBJ2-7, with a tentative D call TRBD1 (7 bases). With 0 bases removed from V and 1 base from J, the gap between germline ends came to 14 bases. CDR1 SGHRS and CDR2 YFSETQ come from the germline V gene. CDR3 length: 16 amino acids. The CDR3, as DNA: TGCGCCAGCAGCTTGGCCAGGGGGGCCAATTCCTACGAGCAGTACTTC. This codes for CASSLARGANSYEQYF.

The rearrangement uses TRBV4-1 and TRBJ1-4; TRBD1 might be the D (6 bases). Germline CDR1 is MGHRA and CDR2 is YSYEKL. The CDR3 loop spans 14 amino acids. Trimming removed 0 bases at V and 13 bases at J, with 15 bases between. CDR3 protein: CASSQDGTSSILFF. DNA for the CDR3: TGCGCCAGCAGCCAAGATGGGACAAGTAGTATACTGTTTTTT.

This chain uses TRBV4-3 with TRBJ2-7; no reliable D call. V was clipped by 2 bases and J by 1 base, with 6 bases between them. Germline V gene lookup returns CDR1 LGHNA and CDR2 YSLEER. This CDR3 has 13 amino acids. CDR3 nucleotides: TGCGCCAGCAGCCAATCCGGGTCCTACGAGCAGTACTTC. It encodes CASSQSGSYEQYF.

This chain joins TRBV4-3 and TRBJ1-1; D is perhaps TRBD1 (6 bases). V lost 2 bases and J 0 bases, leaving 10 bases between the germline ends. This CDR3 spans 15 amino acids. CDR1 and CDR2 (germline): LGHNA, YSLEER. CDR3: CASSQRTAVNTEAFF. CDR3 sequence (DNA): TGCGCCAGCAGCCAACGGACAGCCGTGAACACTGAAGCTTTCTTT.

The chain couples TRBV4-2 to TRBJ1-3; 7 bases agree with TRBD1. In germline, CDR1 is LGHNA, CDR2 YNFKEQ. The CDR3 totals 14 residues. V shed 4 bases, J shed 8 bases, and the junction held 8 bases outside the gene matches. CDR3: CASSRNRGTDTIYF. The DNA for the CDR3 is TGTGCCAGCAGCCGGAACAGGGGAACGGACACCATATATTTT.

CDR3 in DNA: TGTGCCAGCAGAAGAGCCGGGACAGACACCTACGAGCAGTACTTC. It encodes CASRRAGTDTYEQYF. The V call is TRBV6-7, the J call TRBJ2-7; the match to TRBD1 covers 7 bases. TRBV6-7 is filed as an ORF, its function uncertain. The CDR3 runs 15 residues. V lost 6 bases and J lost 2; bases outside the gene matches: 10.

The V call is TRBV19, the J call TRBJ2-5, with 11 bases aligning to TRBD2. This CDR3 is 15 amino acids long. V shed 2 bases and J 2 bases; nucleotides not matched to a gene: 1. Germline-derived CDR1 and CDR2 are LNHDA and SQIVND (reference sequence). Here the CDR3 DNA reads TGTGCCAGTAGTATACTAGCGGGAGGTCAAGAGACCCAGTACTTC. Translated, it gives CASSILAGGQETQYF. The full variable domain, its missing parts supplied by reference TRBV19 and TRBJ2-5, is DGGITQSPKYLFRKEGQNVTLSCEQNLNHDAMYWYRQDPGQGLRLIYYSQIVNDFQKGDIAEGYSVSREKKESFPLTVTSAQKNPTAFYLCASSILAGGQETQYFGPGTRLLVL.

The V and J genes are TRBV7-9 and TRBJ2-3; TRBD2 matches 14 bases. There are 16 residues in the CDR3. Trimming cost V 5 bases and J 3 bases; bases outside gene matches: 4. The germline gives CDR1 SEHNR, CDR2 FQNEAQ (reference sequence). CDR3 DNA: TGTGCCAGCAGCCTGACTAGCGGGAGGGGTACAGATACGCAGTATTTT. Translation gives CASSLTSGRGTDTQYF.